This T cell receptor (beta chain) was sequenced in a study of T-cell memory formation after mild COVID-19 (dated by TCRdb to the early 2020s). In terms of the full investigation: Most TCR sequence clusters were specific to one of the two donors. In a couple of donors, T-cell clones that expanded and contracted after mild COVID-19 were followed by sequencing TCRalpha and TCRbeta repertoires longitudinally. Two young, previously healthy adult volunteers made up the cohort, one male and one female.

The run used an Illumina NovaSeq 6000. TCRalpha and TCRbeta cDNA libraries were built by 5'RACE with constant-segment primers, adding sample barcodes and unique molecular identifiers. RNA was extracted from every sample with Trizol reagent. Library amplification was performed in two PCR steps, and a second sample barcode and Illumina TruSeq adapters were introduced in the second step. The libraries were sequenced on an Illumina NovaSeq using 2 x 150 bp paired-end reads. For the original study's pipeline: The reads were demultiplexed and collapsed into UMI-guided consensus sequences using migec v1.2.7. Using mixcr v2.1.11, the UMI consensuses were aligned to TRA and TRB V and J templates and assembled into clonotypes. A clonotype was counted as expanded or contracted only if both edgeR and NoisET called the change significant, with noise models trained on biological replicates. edgeR calls used a false discovery rate-adjusted p below 0.01 and a log2 fold-change threshold of 1. PCA with hierarchical clustering of max-normalized trajectories of the 1000 most abundant clonotypes was used as exploratory dynamics analysis. Separately sequenced CD4+ and CD8+ repertoires were used to assign the CD4 or CD8 phenotype of responding clones. The public reads were reanalyzed by TCRdb: fastp trimming at Q25, MiXCR alignment, in-frame beta chains only. Every distinct CDR3 protein forms one entry, paired with its most common genes and DNA. TCRdb's processing, not the authors', yielded these V and J calls. Recorded for this sample are around 420,000 distinct CDR3 sequences; approximately 24% of them occurred a single time. Of the sample, 8.5% to 10% falls within the top ten clones.

On this clonotype: Its antigen is still unknown. Per-base quality was not reported, and no clone a single base away is much larger than it.

The CDR3 numbers 16 residues from cysteine through phenylalanine. The kept DNA is CDR3 alone, 48 bases in frame from the first base. The V end loses 8 bases and the J end loses 1 base, and a stretch of 20 bases separates them. CDR1 and CDR2, per the germline V gene, are KGHSH and LQKENI. PBMCs were isolated by Ficoll-Paque density gradient centrifugation. Overall study outcomes, separate from this receptor: Some responding clones were found in pre-infection memory, which suggests that pre-existing cross-reactive memory T cells took part in the SARS-CoV-2 response. Whether the second-wave clones peaking on day 37 were SARS-CoV-2 specific was not confirmed. Clones contracting from day 15 to 85 had balanced CD4/CD8 phenotypes, while a second wave expanding from day 15 to 37 was biased towards CD4+. Contracting CD4+ clones were found mainly in CM and EM memory subsets, while CD8+ clones were enriched in EMRA. Only a couple of mild cases were covered by the study, and larger cohorts that include severe cases with pre-infection samples were considered necessary.

This sequence uses TRBV18 and TRBJ2-5; the best D guess is TRBD1, with 5 bases matching. This clonotype was obtained from an adult woman who had mild COVID-19 (a few samples of this study predate the infection). The sample titles of this study are shuffled in the database, so cell type and time point are left out; the donor was told from shared clones. Sample: PBMCs or a T cell subset sorted from them (not recorded which). The CDR3 amino acid sequence is: CASTHMMGRSQETQYF. The DNA sequence follows: TGTGCCAGCACCCACATGATGGGGCGGAGCCAAGAGACCCAGTACTTC.